Below are 8 T cell receptor beta chains sequenced from a single sample in a study of blood T cell repertoires in COVID-19. Profiled with immunoSEQ multiplex PCR; TCRdb holds only in-frame clones, not every one. Of roughly 80,000 clones in the sample, 75% to 85% were seen once. The specimen was peripheral blood. These receptors were collected from a woman aged 80 or over with acute or convalescent COVID-19.

This sequence joins TRBV18 and TRBJ2-1; the match to TRBD1 covers 7 bases. The V gene's germline CDR1 is KGHSH and CDR2 LQKENI. The CDR3 loop spans 14 amino acids. V was clipped by 0 bases and J by 4 bases; unmatched bases: 0. In nucleotides, the CDR3 is TGTGCCAGCTCACCACCGGACAGGTACAATGAGCAGTTCTTC. This codes for CASSPPDRYNEQFF.

The V and J genes are TRBV7-2 and TRBJ2-7; a possible D gene is TRBD1 (6 bases). The CDR3 runs 14 residues. Trimming left V 5 bases short and J 3 bases short, with 14 bases between. The germline CDR1 and CDR2 sequences are SGHTA and FQGNSA. CDR3 sequence: CASSRGGDVYEQYF. For the CDR3, the DNA is TGTGCCAGCAGCCGTGGGGGCGATGTCTACGAGCAGTACTTC.

The chain recombines TRBV11-2 with TRBJ1-5; 7 nucleotides agree with TRBD1. Per the germline V gene, CDR1 is SGHAT and CDR2 is FQNNGV. J gave up 10 bases and V 5 bases, and 11 bases lay outside the gene matches. The CDR3 sequence is 14 residues long. The CDR3 loop is CASSIGRGLGPQHF. In DNA form, the CDR3 reads TGTGCCAGCAGCATCGGCAGGGGGTTAGGTCCCCAGCATTTT.

This rearrangement joins TRBV3-1 (or the pseudogene TRBV3-2) to TRBJ2-1, with TRBD2 identical over 13 bases. Germline assignment: CDR1 LGHDT and CDR2 YNNKEL (reference sequence). J was trimmed by 2 bases and V by 4 bases; bases with no gene match: 8. The CDR3 covers 18 residues. The CDR3 loop is CASSRPGTSGTAYNEQFF. Written as DNA, the CDR3 is TGTGCCAGCAGCCGCCCCGGGACTAGCGGGACCGCCTACAATGAGCAGTTCTTC.

V is TRBV12-3 or TRBV12-4 and J is TRBJ2-1; the match to TRBD2 covers 8 bases. V lost 5 bases to trimming and J lost 9 bases; unmatched junction nucleotides: 6. This CDR3 contains 13 residues. In nucleotides, the CDR3 is TGTGCCAGCAGTCCCGGGACTAGGTTTGAGCAGTTCTTC. This translates into CASSPGTRFEQFF.

The gene calls are TRBV10-3 and TRBJ2-1, with 9 bases that match TRBD2. CDR1 is ENHRY, CDR2 SYGVKD, per germline. V lost 0 bases to trimming and J lost 3 bases; unmatched junction nucleotides: 3. This CDR3 has 16 amino acids. The CDR3 region has the DNA TGTGCCATCAGTGAGTCAGCTAGCGGGGTCTACAATGAGCAGTTCTTC. This gives the protein CAISESASGVYNEQFF.

The chain combines TRBV5-1 with TRBJ2-2; a possible D gene is TRBD1 (5 bases). The germline V and J ends were trimmed by 4 bases and 8 bases, with 15 bases remaining between them. The CDR3 consists of 14 residues. Germline V gives CDR1 SGHRS, CDR2 YFSETQ. This chain's CDR3 is CASSLGSNRGELFF. In DNA, the CDR3 is TGCGCCAGCAGCCTTGGTAGTAACAGGGGGGAGCTGTTTTTT.

This clone was recorded only once. This chain links TRBV9 with TRBJ2-5, with 7 nucleotides matching TRBD2. The CDR3 is 15 amino acids. V shed 2 bases and J 2 bases; nucleotides not matched to a gene: 6. Per germline, CDR1 SGDLS and CDR2 YYNGEE. CDR3 amino acids: CASSVGPAGQETQYF. The DNA of the CDR3 is TGTGCCAGCAGCGTTGGACCAGCGGGACAAGAGACCCAGTACTTC.